Each of the 2 T cell receptor beta chains below was sequenced from the same sample in a study of CD8 T cells in Susac syndrome. cDNA came from roughly 0.47 to 1 ug RNA primed by random hexamers. TCRdb independently ran MiXCR on the immunoSEQ multiplex PCR reads; one entry per CDR3 protein. The repertoire holds about 180,000 distinct CDR3 sequences, with roughly 95% as singletons. The sequenced material came from CD4+ T cells from PBMCs. The source is a human donor with multiple sclerosis.

The rearrangement links TRBV12-3 or TRBV12-4 to TRBJ1-5; 7 bases line up with TRBD1. The CDR3 has 15 residues. V lost 6 bases and J lost 2; bases outside the gene matches: 7. The chain's CDR3 is CASRPDRAGNQPQHF. The CDR3 nucleotides read TGTGCCAGCAGACCTGACAGGGCGGGCAATCAGCCCCAGCATTTT.

J is TRBJ2-1 and V is TRBV20-1; 8 nucleotides align to TRBD2. The CDR3 totals 15 residues. Germline V gene sequence: CDR1 DFQATT, CDR2 SNEGSKA (reference sequence). The V and J ends lost 2 bases and 6 bases, in that order; junction bases with no gene match: 9. The DNA for the CDR3 is TGCAGTGCTAGAACAGCCAGCGGGGGACGCAATGAGCAGTTCTTC. Translation gives CSARTASGGRNEQFF.